The 5 T cell receptor beta chains reported below all come from one sample, sequenced in a study of read filtering for tumor transcriptome and immune sequencing. Molecular barcoded adaptors covering alpha/delta and beta/gamma chains were used on roughly 400 ng RNA. In TCRdb, the reads were re-called with MiXCR into one record per CDR3 protein. The sample carries some 130,000 distinct CDR3 sequences, 13% recorded once. Sequences were obtained from a population of CD138-negative cells sorted from bone marrow. The receptors shown here come from a donor at least 40 years old with multiple myeloma.

As regards this clonotype: This may be a read error: a much more frequent sequence differs by one nucleotide. This chain links TRBV7-8 with TRBJ2-1; the D gene could be TRBD1 or TRBD2 (5 bases each). Germline V gene sequence: CDR1 SGHVS, CDR2 FQNEAQ. With 1 base removed from V and 5 bases from J, the gap between germline ends came to 15 bases. This CDR3 has 16 residues. CDR3 amino acids: CASSLVGTPLNNEQFF. CDR3 DNA sequence: TGTGCCAGCAGCTTAGTGGGGACCCCCCTCAACAATGAGCAGTTCTTC.

The V call is TRBV15, the J call TRBJ2-1, with TRBD2 matching over 12 bases. CDR1 is LNHNV and CDR2 is YYDKDF in the germline V gene (reference sequence). The J segment lost 9 bases and the V segment lost 5 bases, leaving 14 bases of the junction unmatched. This CDR3 is 17 amino acids long. CDR3 sequence (DNA): TGTGCCACCAGCGGGGGGGAAGGACTAGCGGGAACGCGTGAGCAGTTCTTC. Translating gives CATSGGEGLAGTREQFF.

This clonotype was detected ten times or more. V gene TRBV28 combines with J gene TRBJ2-3, with D hard to call. Trimming removed 8 bases at V and 2 bases at J, with 11 bases between. The CDR3 is 13 amino acids. CDR1 and CDR2 from the germline V gene are MDHEN and SYDVKM. The CDR3: CASGLSNTDTQYF. The CDR3 DNA reads TGTGCCAGCGGGTTGTCTAACACAGATACGCAGTATTTT.

This clonotype was detected ten times or more. This chain joins TRBV28 and TRBJ2-7; TRBD2 matches at 7 bases. Per the germline V gene, CDR1 is MDHEN and CDR2 is SYDVKM. Trimming removed 6 bases from V and 2 bases from J; junction bases left unmatched: 7. This CDR3 is built from 14 residues. CDR3: CASSPSGDAYEQYF. CDR3 in DNA: TGTGCCAGCAGCCCTAGCGGAGATGCCTACGAGCAGTACTTC.

This clonotype showed up many times. The chain couples TRBV6-5 to TRBJ2-7; the D gene is possibly TRBD2 (6 bases). The CDR3 sequence is 12 residues long. V was trimmed by 6 bases and J by 5 bases, leaving 11 bases between them. The germline CDR1 and CDR2 sequences are MNHEY and SVGAGI. The CDR3 is CASRWGDHEQYF. For the CDR3, the DNA is TGTGCCAGCAGATGGGGGGACCACGAGCAGTACTTC.